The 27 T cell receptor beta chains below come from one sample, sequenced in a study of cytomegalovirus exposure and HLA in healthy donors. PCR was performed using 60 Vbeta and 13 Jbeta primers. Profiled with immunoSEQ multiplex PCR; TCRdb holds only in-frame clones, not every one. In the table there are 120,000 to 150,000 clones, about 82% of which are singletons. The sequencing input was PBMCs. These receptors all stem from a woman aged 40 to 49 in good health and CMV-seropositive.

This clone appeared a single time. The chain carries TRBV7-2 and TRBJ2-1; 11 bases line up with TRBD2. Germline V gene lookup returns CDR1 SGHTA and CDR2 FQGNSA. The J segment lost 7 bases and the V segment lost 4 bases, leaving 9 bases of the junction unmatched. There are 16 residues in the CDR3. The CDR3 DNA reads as TGTGCCAGCAGCTCATTAGCGGGGGGGCCTCGGAATGAGCAGTTCTTC. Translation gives CASSSLAGGPRNEQFF.

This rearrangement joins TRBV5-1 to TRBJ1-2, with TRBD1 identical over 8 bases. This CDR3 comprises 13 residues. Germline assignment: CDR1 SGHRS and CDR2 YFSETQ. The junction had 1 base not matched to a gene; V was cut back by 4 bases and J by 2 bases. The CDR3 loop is CASSRQGNYGYTF. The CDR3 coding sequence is TGCGCCAGCAGCCGACAGGGGAACTATGGCTACACCTTC.

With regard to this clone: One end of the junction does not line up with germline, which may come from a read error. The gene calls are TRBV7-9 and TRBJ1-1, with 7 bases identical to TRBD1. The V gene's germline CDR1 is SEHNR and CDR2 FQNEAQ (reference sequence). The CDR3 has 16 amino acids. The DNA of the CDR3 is TGTTCCAGCAGCTTAGAGGAGGGGGCGACGTGGACTGAAGCTTTCTTT. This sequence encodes CSSSLEEGATWTEAFF.

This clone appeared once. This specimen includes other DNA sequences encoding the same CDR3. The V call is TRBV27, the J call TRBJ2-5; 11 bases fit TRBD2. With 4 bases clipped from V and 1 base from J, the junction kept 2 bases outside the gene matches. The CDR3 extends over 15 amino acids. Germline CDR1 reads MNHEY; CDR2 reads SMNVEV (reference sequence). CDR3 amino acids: CASSSLAGAQETQYF. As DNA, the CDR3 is TGTGCCAGCAGTTCACTAGCGGGAGCCCAAGAGACCCAGTACTTC.

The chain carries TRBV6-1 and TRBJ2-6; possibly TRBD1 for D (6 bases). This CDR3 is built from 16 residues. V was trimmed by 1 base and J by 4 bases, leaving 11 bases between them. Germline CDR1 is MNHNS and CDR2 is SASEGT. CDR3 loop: CASSEDPGAGANVLTF. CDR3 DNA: TGTGCCAGCAGTGAAGACCCAGGGGCGGGGGCCAACGTCCTGACTTTC.

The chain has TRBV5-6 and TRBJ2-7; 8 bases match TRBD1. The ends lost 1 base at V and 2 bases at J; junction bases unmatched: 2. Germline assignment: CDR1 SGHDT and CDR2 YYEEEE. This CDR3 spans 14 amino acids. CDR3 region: CASSLRTGTYEQYF. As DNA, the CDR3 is TGTGCCAGCAGCTTGAGGACAGGGACCTACGAGCAGTACTTC.

The CDR3 DNA follows: TGTGCCAGCAGGGAGGGCGGCAATGAGCAGTTCTTC. It translates to CASREGGNEQFF. The chain carries TRBV27 and TRBJ2-1; tentative D call: TRBD2 (6 bases). This CDR3 is built from 12 residues. CDR1 and CDR2 (germline): MNHEY, SMNVEV (reference sequence). The germline V and J ends were trimmed by 6 bases and 6 bases, with 9 bases remaining between them.

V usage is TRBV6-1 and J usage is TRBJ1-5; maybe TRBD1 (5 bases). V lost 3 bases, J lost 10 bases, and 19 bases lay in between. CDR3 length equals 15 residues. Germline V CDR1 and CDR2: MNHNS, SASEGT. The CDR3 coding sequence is TGTGCCAGCAGTGAGGAGACAGACCTTGGTACTCCCCAGCATTTT. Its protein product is CASSEETDLGTPQHF.

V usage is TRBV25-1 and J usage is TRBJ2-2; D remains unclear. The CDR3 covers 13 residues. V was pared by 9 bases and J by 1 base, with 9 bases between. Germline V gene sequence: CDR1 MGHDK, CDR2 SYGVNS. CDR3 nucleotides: TGTGCCAGTGTGACGGGGAACACCGGGGAGCTGTTTTTT. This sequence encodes CASVTGNTGELFF.

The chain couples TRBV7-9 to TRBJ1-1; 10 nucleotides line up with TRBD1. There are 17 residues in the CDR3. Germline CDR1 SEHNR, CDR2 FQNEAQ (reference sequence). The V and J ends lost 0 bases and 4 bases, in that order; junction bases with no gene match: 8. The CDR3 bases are TGTGCCAGCAGCTTAGCGGTGGGACAGGGGCTGGGCACTGAAGCTTTCTTT. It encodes CASSLAVGQGLGTEAFF.

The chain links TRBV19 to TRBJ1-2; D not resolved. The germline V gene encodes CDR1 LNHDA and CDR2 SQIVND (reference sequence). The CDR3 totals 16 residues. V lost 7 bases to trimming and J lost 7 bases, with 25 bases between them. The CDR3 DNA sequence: TGTGCCAGTACCTCACATAGCCATCTACAAAGCGGTGGCTACACCTTC. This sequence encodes CASTSHSHLQSGGYTF.

Here the CDR3 reads CASSESGTPTDTQYF. CDR3 bases: TGCGCCAGCAGTGAGTCGGGGACTCCCACAGATACGCAGTATTTT. The rearrangement joins TRBV10-1 to TRBJ2-3, with D possibly TRBD2 on 6 matching bases. The length of the CDR3 is 15 residues. V gave up 0 bases and J gave up 2 bases, with 9 bases separating them. The germline gives CDR1 WNHNN, CDR2 SYGVQD (reference sequence).

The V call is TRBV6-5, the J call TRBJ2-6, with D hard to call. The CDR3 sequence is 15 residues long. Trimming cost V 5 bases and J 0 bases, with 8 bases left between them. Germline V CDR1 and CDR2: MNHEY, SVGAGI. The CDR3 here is CASSTQDSGANVLTF. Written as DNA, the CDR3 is TGTGCCAGCAGTACACAAGACTCTGGGGCCAACGTCCTGACTTTC.

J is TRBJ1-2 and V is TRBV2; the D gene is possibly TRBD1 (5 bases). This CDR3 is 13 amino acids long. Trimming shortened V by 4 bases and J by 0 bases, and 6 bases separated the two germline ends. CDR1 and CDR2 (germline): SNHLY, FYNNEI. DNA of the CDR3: TGTGCCAGCAGTGGCAGGGCTAACTATGGCTACACCTTC. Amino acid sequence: CASSGRANYGYTF.

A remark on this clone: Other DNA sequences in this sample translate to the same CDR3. The DNA of the CDR3 is TGCGCCAGCAGCCCCGGCACCGGAGGGGAGACCCAGTACTTC. Translating it yields CASSPGTGGETQYF. The chain employs TRBV5-1 and TRBJ2-5; maybe TRBD2 (6 bases). Germline values: CDR1 SGHRS, CDR2 YFSETQ. The CDR3 sequence is 14 residues long. Trimming took off 4 bases at V and 5 bases at J, with 15 bases between the two ends.

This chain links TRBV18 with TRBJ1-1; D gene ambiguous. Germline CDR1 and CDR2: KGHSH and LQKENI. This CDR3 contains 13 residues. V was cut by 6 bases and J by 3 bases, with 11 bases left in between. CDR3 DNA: TGTGCCAGCTCCCCGATTGAGGACACTGAAGCTTTCTTT. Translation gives CASSPIEDTEAFF.

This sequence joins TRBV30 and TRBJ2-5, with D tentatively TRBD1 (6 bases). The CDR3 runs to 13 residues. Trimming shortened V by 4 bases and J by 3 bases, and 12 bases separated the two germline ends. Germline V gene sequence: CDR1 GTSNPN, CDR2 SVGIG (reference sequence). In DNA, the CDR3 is TGTGCCTGGAAAGGACAGCGAGAAGAGACCCAGTACTTC. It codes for CAWKGQREETQYF.

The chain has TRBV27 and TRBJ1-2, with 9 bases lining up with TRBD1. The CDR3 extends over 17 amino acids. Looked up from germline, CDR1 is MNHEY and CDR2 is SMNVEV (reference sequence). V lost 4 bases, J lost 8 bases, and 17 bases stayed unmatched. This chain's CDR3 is CASSSGTGRPRAYGYTF. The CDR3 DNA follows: TGTGCCAGCAGTTCCGGGACAGGGAGGCCCAGGGCCTACGGCTACACCTTC.

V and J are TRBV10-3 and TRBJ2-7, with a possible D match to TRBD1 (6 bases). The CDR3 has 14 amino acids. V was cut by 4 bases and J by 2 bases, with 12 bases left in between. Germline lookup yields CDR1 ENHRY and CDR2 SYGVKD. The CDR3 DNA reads TGTGCCATCAGTGGGACAGAAAGAACCTACGAGCAGTACTTC. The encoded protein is CAISGTERTYEQYF.

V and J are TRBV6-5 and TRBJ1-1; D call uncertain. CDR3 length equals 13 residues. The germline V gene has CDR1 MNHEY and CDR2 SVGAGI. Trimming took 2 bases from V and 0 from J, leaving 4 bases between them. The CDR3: CASSYRVNTEAFF. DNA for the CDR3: TGTGCCAGCAGTTACCGGGTGAACACTGAAGCTTTCTTT.

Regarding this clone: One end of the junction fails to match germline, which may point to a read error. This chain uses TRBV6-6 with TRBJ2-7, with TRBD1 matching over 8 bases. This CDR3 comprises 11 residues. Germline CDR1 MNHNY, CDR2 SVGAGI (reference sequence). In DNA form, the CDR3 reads TGTGCCAGCAGTTACTCGAGACAGGGGTCCTTC. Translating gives CASSYSRQGSF.

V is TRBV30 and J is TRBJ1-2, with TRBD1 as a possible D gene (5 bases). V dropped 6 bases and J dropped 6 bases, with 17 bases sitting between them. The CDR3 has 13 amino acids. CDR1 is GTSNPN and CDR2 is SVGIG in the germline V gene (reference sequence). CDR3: CACQRRGGDGYTF. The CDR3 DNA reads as TGTGCCTGCCAGCGGCGGGGGGGGGATGGCTACACCTTC.

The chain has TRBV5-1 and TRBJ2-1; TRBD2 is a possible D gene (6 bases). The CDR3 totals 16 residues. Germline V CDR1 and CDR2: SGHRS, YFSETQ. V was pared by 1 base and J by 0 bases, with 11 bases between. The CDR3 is CASSLTGDSSYNEQFF. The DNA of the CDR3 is TGCGCCAGCAGCTTGACGGGAGACAGCTCCTACAATGAGCAGTTCTTC.

The CDR3 DNA sequence: TGTGCCAGCAGTTTCCTTCTAGCGGGAGAGGGCGGGGAGCTGTTTTTT. Its protein product is CASSFLLAGEGGELFF. J is TRBJ2-2 and V is TRBV27; 10 bases match TRBD2. V was pared by 3 bases and J by 7 bases, with 8 bases of the junction left unmatched. The CDR3 length is 16 residues. CDR1 and CDR2 from the germline V gene are MNHEY and SMNVEV (reference sequence).

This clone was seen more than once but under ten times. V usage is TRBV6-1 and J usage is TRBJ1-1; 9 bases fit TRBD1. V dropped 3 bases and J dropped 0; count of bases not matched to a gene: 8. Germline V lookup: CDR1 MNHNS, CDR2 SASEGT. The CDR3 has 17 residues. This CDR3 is CASSDTGGPFMNTEAFF. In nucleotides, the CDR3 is TGTGCCAGCAGTGACACAGGGGGCCCCTTCATGAACACTGAAGCTTTCTTT.

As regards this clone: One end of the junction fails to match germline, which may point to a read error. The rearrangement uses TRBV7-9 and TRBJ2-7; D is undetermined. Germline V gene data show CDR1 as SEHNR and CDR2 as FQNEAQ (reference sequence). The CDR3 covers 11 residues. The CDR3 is CSSSLFDEQYF. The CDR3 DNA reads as TGTTCCAGCAGCCTTTTCGACGAGCAGTACTTC.

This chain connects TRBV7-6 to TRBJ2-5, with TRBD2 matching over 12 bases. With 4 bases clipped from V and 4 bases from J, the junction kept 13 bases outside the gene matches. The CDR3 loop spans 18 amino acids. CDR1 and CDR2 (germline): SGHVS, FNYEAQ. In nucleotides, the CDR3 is TGTGCCAGCAGCTCAGGACTAGCGGGGCGTCCCGCGGGAGAGACCCAGTACTTC. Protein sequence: CASSSGLAGRPAGETQYF.